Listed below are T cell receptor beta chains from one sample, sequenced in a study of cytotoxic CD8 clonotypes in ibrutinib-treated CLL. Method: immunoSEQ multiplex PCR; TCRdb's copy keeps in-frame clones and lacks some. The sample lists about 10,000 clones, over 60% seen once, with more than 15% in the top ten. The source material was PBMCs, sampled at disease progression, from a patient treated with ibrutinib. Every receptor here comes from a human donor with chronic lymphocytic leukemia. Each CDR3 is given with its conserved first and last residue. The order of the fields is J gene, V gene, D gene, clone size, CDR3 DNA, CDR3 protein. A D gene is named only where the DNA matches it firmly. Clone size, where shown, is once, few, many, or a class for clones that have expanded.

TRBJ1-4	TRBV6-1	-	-	TGTGCCAGCAGTGATTGGCAGCTAAATGAAAAACTGTTTTTT	CASSDWQLNEKLFF
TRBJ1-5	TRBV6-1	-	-	TGTGCCACCTTAAAATTCCGGGACTCCAATCAGCCCCAGCATTTT	CATLKFRDSNQPQHF
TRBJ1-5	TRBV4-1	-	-	TGCGCCAGCTCTCCATTTTGGGGTAATAAGGACAATCAGCCCCAGCATTTT	CASSPFWGNKDNQPQHF
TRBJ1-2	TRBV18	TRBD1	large	TGTGCCAGCTCACCACCGGGACAGGGAAGGTATGGCTACACCTTC	CASSPPGQGRYGYTF
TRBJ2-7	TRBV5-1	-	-	TGCGCCAGCAGCTTGCGACTAAGCGTCTACGAGCAGTACTTC	CASSLRLSVYEQYF
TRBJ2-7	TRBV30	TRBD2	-	TGTGCCTGGAGTGTCCCGGGACTAGCGGGGTACGAGCAGTACTTC	CAWSVPGLAGYEQYF
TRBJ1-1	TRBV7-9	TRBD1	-	TGTGCCAGCAGCCCCGACAGGGGGCTGGTTGAAGCTTTCTTT	CASSPDRGLVEAFF
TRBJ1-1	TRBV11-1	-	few	TGTGCCAGCAGCTTAGTAGGTGGGAACACTGAAGCTTTCTTT	CASSLVGGNTEAFF
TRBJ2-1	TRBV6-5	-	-	TGTGCCAGCAGCCCGACTAACAATGAGCAGTTCTTC	CASSPTNNEQFF
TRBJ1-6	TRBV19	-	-	TGTGCCAGTAGTGCAGGTTGGTCGGGCAATTCACCCCTCCACTTT	CASSAGWSGNSPLHF
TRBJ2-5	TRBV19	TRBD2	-	TGTGCCAGTAGTGGGGGACTAGCGGACCTCCAAGAGACCCAGTACTTC	CASSGGLADLQETQYF
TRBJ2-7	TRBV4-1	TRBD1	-	TGCGCCAGCAGCCAAGGGCTCGGGACAGGGGGCCACGAGCAGTACTTC	CASSQGLGTGGHEQYF
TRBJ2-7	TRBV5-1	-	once	TGCGCCAGCAGCTTGGATGTCGGGGGTGGGCAGTACTTC	CASSLDVGGGQYF
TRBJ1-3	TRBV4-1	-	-	TGCGCCAGCAGCCAAGAGGCGGGGAGTGGAAACACCATATATTTT	CASSQEAGSGNTIYF
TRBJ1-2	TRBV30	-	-	TGTGCCTTTTCGACGGGGGGCTATGGCTACACCTTC	CAFSTGGYGYTF
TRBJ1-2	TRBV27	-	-	TGTGCCAGCAGTCCCCTTTCGGGCAGCCCCTATGGCTACACCTTC	CASSPLSGSPYGYTF
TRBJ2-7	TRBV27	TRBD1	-	TGTGCCAGCAGTCCGCGTCGGGACAGATTAGGTGAGCAGTACTTC	CASSPRRDRLGEQYF
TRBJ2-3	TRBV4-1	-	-	TGCGCCAGCAGCCAAGTAGGGACAGATACGCAGTATTTT	CASSQVGTDTQYF
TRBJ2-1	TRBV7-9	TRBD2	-	TGTGCCAGCAGCTTGGCGACTAGCGGGGTCAATGAGCAGTTCTTC	CASSLATSGVNEQFF
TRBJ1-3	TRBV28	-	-	TGTGCCAGCAGTTCACTGACTGGGCCCCCGGTATATTTT	CASSSLTGPPVYF
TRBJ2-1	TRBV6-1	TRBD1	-	TGTGCCAGCCGGAAGGGGGCTAGAAATGAGCAGTTCTTC	CASRKGARNEQFF
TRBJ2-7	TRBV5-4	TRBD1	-	TGTGCCAGCAGCTTGGAGACAGGGTCGGCCTCCTACGAGCAGTACTTC	CASSLETGSASYEQYF
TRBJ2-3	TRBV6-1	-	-	TGTATCACCCTAAGCACCGGCGGCACAGATACGCAGTATTTT	CITLSTGGTDTQYF
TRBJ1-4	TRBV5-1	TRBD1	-	TGCGCCAGCAGCGCGGGACAGCGTAATGAAAAACTGTTTTTT	CASSAGQRNEKLFF
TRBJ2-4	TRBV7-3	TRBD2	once	TGTGCCAGCAGCTTAGGCGGGAGAGGGATTCAGTACTTC	CASSLGGRGIQYF
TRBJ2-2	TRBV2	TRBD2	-	TGTGCCAGCAAACCTACTAGCGGGAGGAACACCGGGGAGCTGTTTTTT	CASKPTSGRNTGELFF
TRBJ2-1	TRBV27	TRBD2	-	TGTGCCAGCAGTTTAGGGCCACCGAGCGGGAGGTTCAACAATGAGCAGTTCTTC	CASSLGPPSGRFNNEQFF
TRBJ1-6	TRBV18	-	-	TGTGCCAGCTCACCACTCCCTGGGTTGGATTCACCCCTCCACTTT	CASSPLPGLDSPLHF